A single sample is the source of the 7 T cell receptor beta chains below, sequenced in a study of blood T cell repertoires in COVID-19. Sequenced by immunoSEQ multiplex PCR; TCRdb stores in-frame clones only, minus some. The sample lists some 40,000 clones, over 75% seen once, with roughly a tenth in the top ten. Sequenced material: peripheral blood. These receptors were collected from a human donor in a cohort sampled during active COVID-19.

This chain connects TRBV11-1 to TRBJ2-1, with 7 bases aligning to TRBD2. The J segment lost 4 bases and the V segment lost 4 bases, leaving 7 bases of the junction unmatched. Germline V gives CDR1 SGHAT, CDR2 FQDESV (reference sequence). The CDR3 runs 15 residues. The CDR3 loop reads CASSSYGGGYNEQFF. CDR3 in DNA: TGTGCCAGCAGCTCCTATGGGGGAGGGTACAATGAGCAGTTCTTC.

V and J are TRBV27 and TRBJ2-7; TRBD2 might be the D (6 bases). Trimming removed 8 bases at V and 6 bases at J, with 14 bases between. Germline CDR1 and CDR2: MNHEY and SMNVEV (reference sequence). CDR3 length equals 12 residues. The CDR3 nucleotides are TGTGCCAGCGGGGGGATGGGGGGCGAGCAGTACTTC. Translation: CASGGMGGEQYF.

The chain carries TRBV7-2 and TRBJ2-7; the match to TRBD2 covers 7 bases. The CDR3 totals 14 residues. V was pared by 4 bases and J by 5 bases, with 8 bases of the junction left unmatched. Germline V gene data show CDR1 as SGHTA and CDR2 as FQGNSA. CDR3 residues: CASSSGRTLDEQYF. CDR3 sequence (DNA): TGTGCCAGCAGCTCCGGGAGGACCTTAGACGAGCAGTACTTC.

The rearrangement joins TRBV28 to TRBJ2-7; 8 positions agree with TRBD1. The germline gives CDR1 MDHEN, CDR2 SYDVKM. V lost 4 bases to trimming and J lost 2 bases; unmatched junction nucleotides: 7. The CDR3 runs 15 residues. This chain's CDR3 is CASSSPGTGPYEQYF. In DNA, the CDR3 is TGTGCCAGCAGTTCCCCCGGGACAGGACCCTACGAGCAGTACTTC.

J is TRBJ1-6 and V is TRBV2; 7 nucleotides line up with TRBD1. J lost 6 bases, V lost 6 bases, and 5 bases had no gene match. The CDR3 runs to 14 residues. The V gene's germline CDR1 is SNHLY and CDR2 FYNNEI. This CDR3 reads CASSPDRANSPLHF. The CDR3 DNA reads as TGTGCCAGCAGCCCCGACAGGGCTAATTCACCCCTCCACTTT. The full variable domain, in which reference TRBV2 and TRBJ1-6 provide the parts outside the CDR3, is EPEVTQTPSHQVTQMGQEVILRCVPISNHLYFYWYRQILGQKVEFLVSFYNNEISEKSEIFDDQFSVERPDGSNFTLKIRSTKLEDSAMYFCASSPDRANSPLHFGNGTRLTVT.

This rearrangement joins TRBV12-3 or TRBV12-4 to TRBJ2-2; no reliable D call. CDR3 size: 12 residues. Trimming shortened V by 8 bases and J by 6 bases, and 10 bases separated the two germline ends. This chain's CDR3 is CASLIVAGELFF. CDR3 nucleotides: TGTGCCAGCTTAATAGTAGCCGGGGAGCTGTTTTTT.

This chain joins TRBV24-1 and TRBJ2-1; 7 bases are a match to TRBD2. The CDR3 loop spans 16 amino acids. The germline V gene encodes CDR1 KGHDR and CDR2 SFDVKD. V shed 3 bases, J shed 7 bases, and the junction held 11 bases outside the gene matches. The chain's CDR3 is CATSDPSGEGMNEQFF. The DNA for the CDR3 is TGTGCCACCAGTGATCCAAGCGGGGAGGGTATGAATGAGCAGTTCTTC.